This entry lists 20 T cell receptor beta chains sequenced from one sample in a study of Ad26.COV2.S vaccination and SARS-CoV-2 variants. Described treatment: 15 to 20 received Ad26.COV2.S at low or high dose, single or two shots; roughly five received placebo; per-sample allocation not given. Sampling was performed 63 days after the first vaccine or placebo injection. Assay used: immunoSEQ multiplex PCR; TCRdb lists only in-frame clones, some missing. The table has some 450,000 clones, roughly 87% seen once. This material consisted of peripheral blood, taken in a trial of Ad26.COV2.S vaccine versus placebo. The receptors originated from a person between 18 and 65 years old who received the Ad26.COV2.S COVID-19 vaccine or a placebo.

The chain combines TRBV13 with TRBJ2-3; D may match TRBD1 or TRBD2 (6 bases each). V was pared by 5 bases and J by 2 bases, with 14 bases between. The CDR3 contains 15 residues. From germline, CDR1 is PRHDT and CDR2 FYEKMQ (reference sequence). The CDR3 DNA sequence: TGTGCCAGCAGCCCTGGGGGGCCCTCCACAGATACGCAGTATTTT. Translating it yields CASSPGGPSTDTQYF.

The rearrangement links TRBV7-2 to TRBJ1-4, with unresolved D. This CDR3 is 13 amino acids long. The ends were cut back, 4 bases at V and 1 base at J, with 4 bases in the middle. Germline CDR1 and CDR2: SGHTA and FQGNSA. The CDR3 is CASSSLTNEKLFF. In DNA, the CDR3 is TGTGCCAGCAGCTCATTAACTAATGAAAAACTGTTTTTT.

This rearrangement joins TRBV3-1 (or the pseudogene TRBV3-2) to TRBJ2-1; TRBD2 agrees at 9 bases. This CDR3 is 16 amino acids long. V trimming: 0 bases; J trimming: 4 bases; junction bases outside the gene matches: 4. CDR1 LGHDT and CDR2 YNNKEL come from the germline V gene (reference sequence). Here the CDR3 reads CASSQEIAGVYNEQFF. The CDR3 DNA reads TGTGCCAGCAGCCAAGAAATAGCGGGAGTTTACAATGAGCAGTTCTTC.

The chain combines TRBV27 with TRBJ1-2; TRBD1 might be the D (5 bases). From germline, CDR1 is MNHEY and CDR2 SMNVEV (reference sequence). The CDR3 has 13 residues. V was trimmed by 8 bases and J by 4 bases, leaving 14 bases between them. CDR3: CASGTTEGYGYTF. For the CDR3, the DNA is TGTGCCAGCGGGACGACAGAAGGCTATGGCTACACCTTC.

The chain has TRBV11-2 and TRBJ2-3; 11 positions match TRBD2. V gave up 2 bases and J gave up 4 bases; unmatched junction bases: 5. Per the germline V gene, CDR1 is SGHAT and CDR2 is FQNNGV. There are 16 residues in the CDR3. DNA for the CDR3: TGTGCCAGCAGCTTAAGACTAGCGGGAAGCTCAGATACGCAGTATTTT. Amino acid sequence: CASSLRLAGSSDTQYF.

The chain joins TRBV7-9 to TRBJ2-2, with TRBD2 matching over 10 bases. This CDR3 is 17 amino acids long. J was trimmed by 1 base and V by 5 bases; bases with no gene match: 7. Germline V gene sequence: CDR1 SEHNR, CDR2 FQNEAQ (reference sequence). The chain's CDR3 is CASSTTGTSENTGELFF. For the CDR3, the DNA is TGTGCCAGCAGCACCACCGGGACTAGCGAGAACACCGGGGAGCTGTTTTTT.

CDR3 in amino acids: CASSPGGRGQGGELFF. CDR3 sequence (DNA): TGTGCCAGCAGCCCCGGCGGGAGGGGGCAAGGCGGGGAGCTGTTTTTT. J is TRBJ2-2 and V is TRBV11-2; TRBD2 matches at 9 bases. This CDR3 spans 16 amino acids. With V trimmed by 5 bases and J by 7 bases, 11 bases remained unmatched. Looked up from germline, CDR1 is SGHAT and CDR2 is FQNNGV.

The chain couples TRBV6-5 to TRBJ2-1; TRBD1 aligns across 8 bases. The CDR3 is 12 amino acids. The junction had 2 bases not matched to a gene; V was cut back by 5 bases and J by 8 bases. Germline V CDR1 and CDR2: MNHEY, SVGAGI. The chain's CDR3 is CASSRQGHEQFF. The CDR3 DNA reads TGTGCCAGCAGTAGACAGGGGCATGAGCAGTTCTTC.

The chain couples TRBV7-2 to TRBJ2-5, with TRBD1 identical over 9 bases. The germline CDR1 and CDR2 sequences are SGHTA and FQGNSA. J was trimmed by 2 bases and V by 6 bases; bases with no gene match: 10. The CDR3 extends over 16 amino acids. This CDR3 reads CASRFTGGARQETQYF. CDR3 nucleotide sequence: TGTGCCAGCAGGTTCACAGGGGGCGCCCGGCAAGAGACCCAGTACTTC.

This clone occurred once. V usage is TRBV7-3 and J usage is TRBJ2-3, with D perhaps matching TRBD2 (6 bases). The germline V gene encodes CDR1 SGHTA and CDR2 FQGTGA. Trimming stripped 4 bases from V and 6 bases from J, with 11 bases between. The length of the CDR3 is 13 residues. The CDR3 here is CASSSTGTDTQYF. In nucleotides, the CDR3 is TGTGCCAGCAGCTCTACCGGGACTGATACGCAGTATTTT.

The J gene is TRBJ1-4, the V gene TRBV11-2, with D possibly TRBD1 on 5 matching bases. CDR3 length equals 15 residues. Germline V gives CDR1 SGHAT, CDR2 FQNNGV. Between the trimmed V and J ends, which lost 6 bases and 6 bases, there was a span of 17 bases. The CDR3 loop is CASSSHGGRDEKLFF. DNA for the CDR3: TGTGCCAGCAGTTCACATGGGGGAAGGGATGAAAAACTGTTTTTT.

Written as DNA, the CDR3 is TGTGCCACGACCGAGGACAGATATAGCAATCAGCCCCAGCATTTT. As protein: CATTEDRYSNQPQHF. V gene TRBV28 combines with J gene TRBJ1-5; maybe TRBD1 (6 bases). Germline V gene sequence: CDR1 MDHEN, CDR2 SYDVKM. The CDR3 loop spans 15 amino acids. Trimming cost V 10 bases and J 0 bases, with 16 bases left between them.

This clone was counted between two and nine times. CDR3: CASSPRQGLLGAFNNQPQHF. The CDR3 DNA reads TGTGCCAGCAGCCCAAGGCAGGGCCTCCTTGGGGCCTTCAACAATCAGCCCCAGCATTTT. This chain links TRBV7-8 with TRBJ1-5, with D perhaps matching TRBD1 (5 bases). CDR3 length equals 20 residues. Trimming removed 5 bases at V and 3 bases at J, with 29 bases between. Looked up from germline, CDR1 is SGHVS and CDR2 is FQNEAQ. The whole variable domain, remainder taken from reference TRBV7-8 and TRBJ1-5, is GAGVSQSPRYKVAKRGQDVALRCDPISGHVSLFWYQQALGQGPEFLTYFQNEAQLDKSGLPSDRFFAERPEGSVSTLKIQRTQQEDSAVYLCASSPRQGLLGAFNNQPQHFGDGTRLSIL.

The chain employs TRBV7-2 and TRBJ1-1; 7 nucleotides line up with TRBD1. This CDR3 comprises 14 residues. V was clipped by 4 bases and J by 1 base; unmatched bases: 3. The germline V gene has CDR1 SGHTA and CDR2 FQGNSA. CDR3 bases: TGTGCCAGCAGCTCTGGACAGGAGAACACTGAAGCTTTCTTT. It specifies CASSSGQENTEAFF.

This sequence joins TRBV30 and TRBJ2-2, with D possibly being TRBD2 (7 bases). Trimming removed 2 bases from V and 5 bases from J, with 15 bases in between. CDR3 length equals 15 residues. CDR1 is GTSNPN, CDR2 SVGIG, per germline (reference sequence). The CDR3 sequence: CAWSRGGAVTGELFF. The CDR3 nucleotides read TGTGCCTGGAGTAGGGGGGGCGCGGTGACCGGGGAGCTGTTTTTT.

The CDR3 is CASSRYRGLEQFF. CDR3 in DNA: TGTGCCAGCAGCCGCTACAGGGGGCTGGAGCAGTTCTTC. The chain links TRBV3-1 (or the pseudogene TRBV3-2) to TRBJ2-1; 9 nucleotides line up with TRBD1. The CDR3 loop spans 13 amino acids. Germline V CDR1 and CDR2: LGHDT, YNNKEL (reference sequence). The J segment lost 10 bases and the V segment lost 4 bases, leaving 5 bases of the junction unmatched.

The table lists this clone with a count of one. The chain carries TRBV28 and TRBJ2-2; 9 bases align to TRBD2. The ends lost 6 bases at V and 6 bases at J; junction bases unmatched: 11. The CDR3 consists of 16 residues. CDR1 and CDR2 (germline): MDHEN, SYDVKM. CDR3 sequence reads: CASSLPSREGAGELFF. CDR3 DNA sequence: TGTGCCAGCAGCCTACCCTCGCGGGAGGGCGCCGGGGAGCTGTTTTTT.

The chain couples TRBV2 to TRBJ2-2, with D uncertain. V gave up 8 bases and J gave up 1 base, with 8 bases separating them. The CDR3 sequence is 13 residues long. Germline V CDR1 and CDR2: SNHLY, FYNNEI. This CDR3 reads CASAIENTGELFF. The CDR3 DNA reads as TGTGCCAGCGCGATAGAGAACACCGGGGAGCTGTTTTTT.

This clone was observed once. The rearrangement links TRBV7-9 to TRBJ2-7; D not resolved. V dropped 5 bases and J dropped 1 base, with 9 bases sitting between them. The length of the CDR3 is 13 residues. The germline CDR1 and CDR2 sequences are SEHNR and FQNEAQ (reference sequence). CDR3 residues: CASSAPGSYEQYF. The CDR3 DNA sequence: TGTGCCAGCAGCGCTCCCGGTTCCTACGAGCAGTACTTC.

This sequence joins TRBV7-2 and TRBJ2-3, with D maybe TRBD2 (7 bases). There are 18 residues in the CDR3. Trimming left V 5 bases short and J 3 bases short, with 24 bases between. Germline assignment: CDR1 SGHTA and CDR2 FQGNSA. The CDR3 reads CASSPVRGGASVTDTQYF. The CDR3 DNA sequence: TGTGCCAGCAGCCCAGTGCGAGGGGGGGCGTCGGTAACAGATACGCAGTATTTT.